This is a list of T cell receptor beta chains from one sample in a study of blood T cell repertoires in COVID-19. Using immunoSEQ multiplex PCR, the repertoire was profiled, and TCRdb retains in-frame clones only, with some absent. In the table there are under 40,000 clones, more than 70% of which are singletons. Sequencing was carried out using peripheral blood. The receptors originated from a man between 65 and 85 years old with active COVID-19. Each CDR3 is given with its conserved first and last residue. A D gene is named only where the DNA matches it firmly. A clone size is listed for some rows: how often the clone was seen (once, few, many), or a class if it is expanded.

D,size,V,J,CDR3,DNA
TRBD2,NA,TRBV4-1,TRBJ2-2,CASRSVAGGWGGELFF,TGCGCCAGCAGATCAGTGGCGGGAGGTTGGGGCGGGGAGCTGTTTTTT
NA,once,TRBV7-7,TRBJ2-1,CASSINDRRDREQFF,TGTGCCAGCAGCATAAACGACCGGCGAGACAGGGAGCAGTTCTTC
TRBD1,NA,TRBV6-5,TRBJ1-3,CASRPTGAGNTIYF,TGTGCCAGCAGGCCTACAGGGGCTGGAAACACCATATATTTT
TRBD1,once,TRBV7-6,TRBJ2-7,CASSQPGQGLGEQYF,TGTGCCAGCAGCCAACCGGGACAGGGCCTAGGGGAGCAGTACTTC
NA,NA,TRBV21-1,TRBJ1-5,CASSKAPGQGHSNQPQHF,TGTGCCAGCAGCAAAGCTCCGGGACAGGGCCATAGCAATCAGCCCCAGCATTTT
TRBD1,NA,TRBV18,TRBJ1-2,CASSSGQGYGYTF,TGTGCCAGCTCATCGGGACAGGGCTATGGCTACACCTTC
NA,NA,TRBV7-2,TRBJ1-5,CASSLQPLRQPQHF,TGTGCCAGCAGCTTACAACCCCTGAGGCAGCCCCAGCATTTT
NA,NA,TRBV6-5,TRBJ1-1,CASSSGGYRGTEAFF,TGTGCCAGCAGTTCCGGGGGGTATCGGGGCACTGAAGCTTTCTTT
NA,NA,TRBV3-1/TRBV3-2,TRBJ1-6,CASSQAAYNSPLHF,TGTGCCAGCAGCCAAGCTGCCTATAATTCACCCCTCCACTTT
NA,NA,TRBV7-3,TRBJ2-7,CASSVTSAGSYEQYF,TGTGCCAGCAGCGTCACGTCCGCCGGGTCCTACGAGCAGTACTTC
TRBD1,NA,TRBV4-2,TRBJ2-1,CASSQDDRGLRDEQFF,TGTGCCAGCAGCCAAGACGACAGGGGGCTAAGGGATGAGCAGTTCTTC
NA,NA,TRBV11-3,TRBJ2-7,CASSLGAGYEQYF,TGTGCCAGCAGCTTAGGGGCAGGGTACGAGCAGTACTTC
NA,NA,TRBV13,TRBJ1-1,CASSLRGSMNTEAFF,TGTGCCAGCAGCTTAAGAGGATCCATGAACACTGAAGCTTTCTTT
NA,NA,TRBV30,TRBJ1-2,CAWSTGPVDGYTF,TGTGCCTGGAGTACAGGGCCCGTGGATGGCTACACCTTC
TRBD1,NA,TRBV2,TRBJ2-1,CASSGGQGSYNEQFF,TGTGCCAGCAGTGGCGGACAGGGTTCCTACAATGAGCAGTTCTTC
TRBD1,NA,TRBV28,TRBJ1-1,CASSLGQGNTEAFF,TGTGCCAGCAGTTTAGGACAGGGAAACACTGAAGCTTTCTTT